The rows below give T cell receptor beta chains drawn from one sample of a study of post-analysis software for immune sequencing data. TCRdb passed the PCR reads through MiXCR, listing each CDR3 protein once. The table has hundreds of thousands of distinct CDR3 sequences, 30% to 45% seen once; the top ten hold roughly 13%. The sequenced material came from blood. The receptors here all came from a girl between 5 and 17 years old with multiple sclerosis. Each CDR3 is given with its conserved first and last residue. D genes are given only for firm matches. Some rows have no size entry. The others give once, few or many, or a class for an expanded clone.

V gene	D gene	J gene	CDR3 length	clone size	CDR3 protein	CDR3 DNA
TRBV4-2	TRBD2	TRBJ2-5	18	.	CASSRRLAGGPGQETQYF	TGTGCCAGCAGCCGACGACTAGCGGGGGGGCCTGGGCAAGAGACCCAGTACTTC
TRBV15	.	TRBJ1-2	15	few	CATSRDRGANYGYTF	TGTGCCACCAGCAGAGATCGGGGGGCGAACTATGGCTACACCTTC
TRBV11-2	.	TRBJ2-1	13	.	CASSLYEGGEQFF	TGTGCCAGCAGCTTATATGAAGGCGGGGAGCAGTTCTTC
TRBV12-3/TRBV12-4	.	TRBJ2-3	14	few	CASSASLGSDTQYF	TGTGCCAGCAGTGCTTCGTTGGGGTCCGATACGCAGTATTTT
TRBV24-1	.	TRBJ2-3	16	.	CATSEAGTSTTDTQYF	TGTGCCACCAGTGAAGCCGGGACATCTACCACAGATACGCAGTATTTT
TRBV7-9	TRBD2	TRBJ2-1	17	.	CASSPKTSGGFYNEQFF	TGTGCCAGCAGCCCCAAGACTAGCGGGGGATTTTACAATGAGCAGTTCTTC
TRBV12-3/TRBV12-4	.	TRBJ1-2	13	.	CASSFSRLWGDTF	TGTGCCAGCAGTTTCTCCCGGCTATGGGGGGACACCTTC
TRBV20-1	TRBD1	TRBJ1-2	13	few	CSATTGENYGYTF	TGCAGTGCTACAACAGGGGAGAACTATGGCTACACCTTC
TRBV6-2/TRBV6-3	.	TRBJ2-7	14	.	CASSWGGAAYEQYF	TGTGCCAGCAGTTGGGGGGGCGCAGCCTACGAGCAGTACTTC
TRBV12-3/TRBV12-4	.	TRBJ2-3	16	few	CASSPNRGAVTDTQYF	TGTGCCAGCAGTCCGAACCGCGGGGCGGTCACAGATACGCAGTATTTT